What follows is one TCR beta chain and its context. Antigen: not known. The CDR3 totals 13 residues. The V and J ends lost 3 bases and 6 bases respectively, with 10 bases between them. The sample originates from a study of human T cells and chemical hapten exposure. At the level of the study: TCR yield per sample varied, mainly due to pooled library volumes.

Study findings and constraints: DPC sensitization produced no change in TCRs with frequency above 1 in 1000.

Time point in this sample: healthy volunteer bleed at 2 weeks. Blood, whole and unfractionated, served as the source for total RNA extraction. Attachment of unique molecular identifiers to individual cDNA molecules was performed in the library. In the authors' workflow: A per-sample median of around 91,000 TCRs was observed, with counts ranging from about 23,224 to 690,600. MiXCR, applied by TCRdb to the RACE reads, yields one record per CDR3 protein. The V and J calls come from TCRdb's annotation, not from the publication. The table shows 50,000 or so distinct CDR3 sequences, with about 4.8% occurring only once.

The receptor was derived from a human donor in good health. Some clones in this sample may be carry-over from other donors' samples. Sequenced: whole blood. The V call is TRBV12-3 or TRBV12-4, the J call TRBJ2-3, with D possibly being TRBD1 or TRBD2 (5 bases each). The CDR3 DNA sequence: TGTGCCAGCAGTTTGGGGGTCGGGGATACGCAGTATTTT. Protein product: CASSLGVGDTQYF.